The 32 T cell receptor beta chains reported below all come from one sample, sequenced in a study of shared T cell receptors in the human thymus. The protocol was immunoSEQ multiplex PCR, while the TCRdb copy is restricted to in-frame clones and leaves out a portion. The sample has roughly 700,000 clones, 85% to 90% seen once. This sample was shared with a second study, whose subject was human thymus T cells.

The specimen sequenced was thymocytes. The receptor set was obtained from a boy less than two years old with a congenital heart defect.

The gene calls are TRBV10-1 and TRBJ2-7, with 7 bases identical to TRBD2. The junction had 4 bases not matched to a gene; V was cut back by 6 bases and J by 5 bases. The CDR3 length is 12 residues. From germline, CDR1 is WNHNN and CDR2 SYGVQD (reference sequence). CDR3 nucleotide sequence: TGCGCCAGCAGCCCCGGGACTAACGAGCAGTACTTC. This translates into CASSPGTNEQYF.

The J gene is TRBJ2-1, the V gene TRBV27, with 8 bases identical to TRBD2. V lost 3 bases to trimming and J lost 5 bases; unmatched junction nucleotides: 6. The germline CDR1 and CDR2 sequences are MNHEY and SMNVEV (reference sequence). The CDR3 has 15 residues. CDR3 amino acids: CASSFGTSGDNEQFF. For the CDR3, the DNA is TGTGCCAGCAGTTTTGGTACTAGCGGTGACAATGAGCAGTTCTTC.

The J gene is TRBJ2-3, the V gene TRBV4-2, with 7 bases that match TRBD1. With V trimmed by 4 bases and J by 2 bases, 9 bases remained unmatched. Per the germline V gene, CDR1 is LGHNA and CDR2 is YNFKEQ. This CDR3 region has 16 residues. The CDR3 DNA follows: TGTGCCAGCAGCCTAAAAACGACAGGGTCCACAGATACGCAGTATTTT. Translation: CASSLKTTGSTDTQYF.

The rearrangement links TRBV27 to TRBJ2-1; 7 bases line up with TRBD2. Germline V gene sequence: CDR1 MNHEY, CDR2 SMNVEV (reference sequence). There are 14 residues in the CDR3. V trimming: 4 bases; J trimming: 9 bases; junction bases outside the gene matches: 9. The CDR3 loop is CASSSGTNNREQFF. DNA of the CDR3: TGTGCCAGCAGTTCCGGGACTAATAACCGTGAGCAGTTCTTC.

The chain has TRBV14 and TRBJ1-1, with 7 bases matching TRBD1. V was clipped by 0 bases and J by 3 bases; unmatched bases: 10. CDR1 SGHDN and CDR2 FVKESK come from the germline V gene. The CDR3 length is 17 residues. In nucleotides, the CDR3 is TGTGCCAGCAGCCAAGACCGCGGGACAGCGGTTGACACTGAAGCTTTCTTT. This encodes CASSQDRGTAVDTEAFF.

This CDR3 is CASSPSGRRNTEAFF. The CDR3 DNA sequence: TGCGCCAGCAGCCCCTCCGGCAGGCGGAACACTGAAGCTTTCTTT. This chain links TRBV5-1 with TRBJ1-1; the D is unclear. The CDR3 length is 15 residues. Germline CDR1 reads SGHRS; CDR2 reads YFSETQ. V lost 4 bases and J lost 1, with 14 bases in between.

This chain uses TRBV7-2 with TRBJ2-2; no firm D call. V lost 6 bases and J lost 1, with 12 bases in between. Germline V lookup: CDR1 SGHTA, CDR2 FQGNSA. CDR3 length: 15 amino acids. The CDR3 is CASSRGMVNTGELFF. The DNA for the CDR3 is TGTGCCAGCAGTCGAGGCATGGTGAACACCGGGGAGCTGTTTTTT.

This clone was seen a few times. The CDR3 DNA sequence: TGTGCCAGCAGCTTAGGAGGAGGCCATGGAAACACCATATATTTT. It specifies CASSLGGGHGNTIYF. The chain is built from TRBV7-6 and TRBJ1-3; D not resolved. The germline V and J ends were trimmed by 1 base and 3 bases, with 10 bases remaining between them. Germline V gene data show CDR1 as SGHVS and CDR2 as FNYEAQ. The CDR3 spans 15 residues.

This clone appeared once. The chain recombines TRBV7-9 with TRBJ2-2; 16 bases map to TRBD2. From germline, CDR1 is SEHNR and CDR2 FQNEAQ (reference sequence). This CDR3 region has 18 residues. J lost 4 bases, V lost 7 bases, and 9 bases had no gene match. CDR3 DNA: TGTGCCAGCACCCTTAACGGGACTAGCGGGAGGGCCACCGGGGAGCTGTTTTTT. Amino acid sequence: CASTLNGTSGRATGELFF.

The J gene is TRBJ1-1, the V gene TRBV15; the match to TRBD1 covers 9 bases. The CDR3 has 17 residues. In germline, CDR1 is LNHNV, CDR2 YYDKDF (reference sequence). The ends lost 0 bases at V and 6 bases at J; junction bases unmatched: 11. CDR3 in DNA: TGTGCCACCAGCAGAGATCCCGGGGACAGGGAGTGCCCTGAAGCTTTCTTT. It translates to CATSRDPGDRECPEAFF.

J is TRBJ1-2 and V is TRBV29-1, with 10 bases fitting TRBD1. Germline V lookup: CDR1 SQVTM, CDR2 ANQGSEA. Unmatched junction bases numbered 16, after V lost 6 bases and J lost 6 bases. The CDR3 sequence is 16 residues long. CDR3 DNA: TGCAGCGTCGTTCCGGGACAGGGGCCCAACTGGGATGGCTACACCTTC. Translated, it gives CSVVPGQGPNWDGYTF.

This chain uses TRBV4-3 with TRBJ1-3, with TRBD1 identical over 7 bases. The tail of the sequence fits TRBJ2-2 better, so the J call may be wrong. The CDR3 spans 17 residues. Germline CDR1 is LGHNA and CDR2 is YSLEER. CDR3 protein: CASSQHRGPRGTGELFF. The CDR3 nucleotides read TGCGCCAGCAGCCAGCACAGGGGTCCTCGGGGCACCGGGGAGCTGTTTTTT.

The chain employs TRBV5-4 and TRBJ2-2, with 16 bases identical to TRBD2. The CDR3 has 19 amino acids. V lost 3 bases to trimming and J lost 5 bases; unmatched junction nucleotides: 10. Germline V gene data show CDR1 as SGHNT and CDR2 as YYREEE (reference sequence). The CDR3 region is CASSYPGTSGREGTGELFF. For the CDR3, the DNA is TGTGCCAGCAGCTACCCCGGGACTAGCGGGAGGGAGGGGACCGGGGAGCTGTTTTTT.

The chain combines TRBV2 with TRBJ2-1; D is possibly TRBD1 (5 bases). The CDR3 sequence is 16 residues long. Trimming shortened V by 3 bases and J by 10 bases, and 22 bases separated the two germline ends. Germline assignment: CDR1 SNHLY and CDR2 FYNNEI. The DNA of the CDR3 is TGTGCCAGCAGTGATCCGAAATGGGGCTTTTTGAGGGAGCAGTTCTTC. It specifies CASSDPKWGFLREQFF.

This chain uses TRBV7-9 with TRBJ1-3; D may be TRBD1 (6 bases). The CDR3 spans 17 residues. Germline V gene sequence: CDR1 SEHNR, CDR2 FQNEAQ (reference sequence). V was cut by 3 bases and J by 0 bases, with 15 bases left in between. In nucleotides, the CDR3 is TGTGCCAGCAGCTTCCGGTCAGGGGCCCCCTCTGGAAACACCATATATTTT. Translated, it gives CASSFRSGAPSGNTIYF. The entire variable domain, with the rest obtained from reference TRBV7-9 and TRBJ1-3, is as follows: DTGVSQNPRHKITKRGQNVTFRCDPISEHNRLYWYRQTLGQGPEFLTYFQNEAQLEKSRLLSDRFSAERPKGSFSTLEIQRTEQGDSAMYLCASSFRSGAPSGNTIYFGEGSWLTVV.

This clone was detected a few times. V and J are TRBV6-4 and TRBJ2-7; 7 bases are a match to TRBD1. V dropped 4 bases and J dropped 0; count of bases not matched to a gene: 15. The V gene's germline CDR1 is MRHNA and CDR2 SNTAGT. The CDR3 is 18 residues long. The CDR3 here is CASSAPKEGGWDSYEQYF. In nucleotides, the CDR3 is TGTGCCAGCAGTGCGCCGAAGGAAGGGGGCTGGGACTCCTACGAGCAGTACTTC.

The V gene is TRBV6-1, the J gene TRBJ2-1, with D possibly TRBD2 on 6 matching bases. CDR1 is MNHNS, CDR2 SASEGT, per germline. There are 13 residues in the CDR3. V lost 4 bases to trimming and J lost 6 bases, with 10 bases between them. The CDR3 DNA sequence: TGTGCCAGCAGTGCCCGGGACTCCAATGAGCAGTTCTTC. Protein product: CASSARDSNEQFF.

The chain recombines TRBV5-4 with TRBJ2-5, with 7 bases that match TRBD2. The germline gives CDR1 SGHNT, CDR2 YYREEE (reference sequence). Trimming took 4 bases from V and 5 from J; bases not matched to a gene: 14. CDR3 size: 16 residues. Written as DNA, the CDR3 is TGTGCCAGCAGCCCGGGTCGTGAGGGAGGGTTCGAGACCCAGTACTTC. Translated: CASSPGREGGFETQYF.

This clone was counted only a few times. This chain joins TRBV15 and TRBJ2-7; 10 positions match TRBD1. CDR3 size: 19 residues. Germline lookup yields CDR1 LNHNV and CDR2 YYDKDF (reference sequence). Losses at the gene ends were 0 bases for V and 0 bases for J; bases not matched to a gene: 11. For the CDR3, the DNA is TGTGCCACCAGCAGAGATGGGGAGAGACAGGGGGCGGTCTCCTACGAGCAGTACTTC. This gives the protein CATSRDGERQGAVSYEQYF.

The chain couples TRBV28 to TRBJ1-1; no clear D. Germline assignment: CDR1 MDHEN and CDR2 SYDVKM. The CDR3 totals 14 residues. V shed 3 bases and J shed 1 base, with 9 bases lying between them. CDR3 DNA sequence: TGTGCCAGCAGTTTTAGAGGGAGGAACACTGAAGCTTTCTTT. Translated: CASSFRGRNTEAFF.

Only a few counts were recorded for this clone. This rearrangement joins TRBV5-8 to TRBJ2-7; D may be TRBD1 (6 bases). The length of the CDR3 is 14 residues. With 5 bases removed from V and 6 bases from J, the gap between germline ends came to 18 bases. Looked up from germline, CDR1 is SGHTS and CDR2 is YDEGEE. The CDR3 is CASRPRGSFREQYF. The CDR3 DNA reads as TGTGCCAGCAGGCCGAGGGGGAGTTTTCGCGAGCAGTACTTC.

This clone appeared once. The chain has TRBV4-3 and TRBJ2-7; D ambiguous. The CDR3 length is 14 residues. Germline CDR1 is LGHNA and CDR2 is YSLEER. Trimming cost V 3 bases and J 4 bases, with 13 bases left between them. In DNA form, the CDR3 reads TGCGCCAGCAGCCAGCAAAGATCGCGGTACGAGCAGTACTTC. Residues: CASSQQRSRYEQYF.

J is TRBJ2-1 and V is TRBV7-6, with TRBD2 matching 13 bases. The CDR3 sequence is 13 residues long. Trimming took 5 bases from V and 15 from J; bases not matched to a gene: 7. Germline V CDR1 and CDR2: SGHVS, FNYEAQ. CDR3 amino acids: CASSVTSGRATFF. The CDR3 bases are TGTGCCAGCAGCGTAACTAGCGGGAGGGCCACGTTCTTC.

CDR3 sequence (DNA): TGTGCCAGCAGTTACCACGACAGGGGGCCCACTGAAGCTTTCTTT. Its translation is CASSYHDRGPTEAFF. The chain combines TRBV6-5 with TRBJ1-1; 10 positions agree with TRBD1. Germline trimming cut 2 bases from V and 4 bases from J; bases unmatched to any gene: 4. The CDR3 covers 15 residues. The germline V gene encodes CDR1 MNHEY and CDR2 SVGAGI.

The V gene is TRBV5-6, the J gene TRBJ2-7; 7 bases match TRBD1. Losses at the gene ends were 4 bases for V and 3 bases for J; bases not matched to a gene: 19. The germline V gene has CDR1 SGHDT and CDR2 YYEEEE. The CDR3 is 18 residues long. For the CDR3, the DNA is TGTGCCAGCAGCCCTTGTATCGGGACAGATGTCTTCCTCTACGAGCAGTACTTC. It is translated as CASSPCIGTDVFLYEQYF.

This clone has just a few counts. The chain combines TRBV18 with TRBJ2-7; 7 bases match TRBD1. Germline V CDR1 and CDR2: KGHSH, LQKENI. The CDR3 covers 16 residues. V dropped 3 bases and J dropped 2; count of bases not matched to a gene: 10. CDR3 sequence reads: CASSPDVWDRTYEQYF. The CDR3 coding sequence is TGTGCCAGCTCACCCGACGTTTGGGACAGAACCTACGAGCAGTACTTC.

This clone was counted only a few times. The rearrangement joins TRBV5-1 to TRBJ2-1; TRBD2 matches at 10 bases. V dropped 4 bases and J dropped 0; count of bases not matched to a gene: 19. Germline loops: CDR1 SGHRS, CDR2 YFSETQ. This CDR3 has 21 amino acids. This chain's CDR3 is CASSTPSRTSGNNSSYNEQFF. CDR3 bases: TGCGCCAGCAGCACCCCTAGTAGGACTAGCGGAAACAATAGCTCCTACAATGAGCAGTTCTTC.

The chain has TRBV14 and TRBJ2-1, with 11 bases aligning to TRBD2. Germline V gene data show CDR1 as SGHDN and CDR2 as FVKESK. The CDR3 is made up of 17 amino acids. With V trimmed by 1 base and J by 10 bases, 12 bases remained unmatched. The CDR3 DNA reads TGTGCCAGCAGCCAAGGACGAACTAGCGGGAGTTGGAGGGAGCAGTTCTTC. Residues: CASSQGRTSGSWREQFF. Complete variable domain (other parts from reference TRBV14 and TRBJ2-1): EAGVTQFPSHSVIEKGQTVTLRCDPISGHDNLYWYRRVMGKEIKFLLHFVKESKQDESGMPNNRFLAERTGGTYSTLKVQPAELEDSGVYFCASSQGRTSGSWREQFFGPGTRLTVL.

The chain combines TRBV29-1 with TRBJ1-2; 9 bases match TRBD1. Unmatched junction bases numbered 3, after V lost 1 base and J lost 6 bases. The CDR3 covers 13 residues. CDR1 is SQVTM, CDR2 ANQGSEA, per germline. The DNA of the CDR3 is TGCAGCGTTGAAGCAGGGACAGGGAATGGCTACACCTTC. Protein product: CSVEAGTGNGYTF. Supplemented by reference TRBV29-1 and TRBJ1-2, the full variable domain reads SAVISQKPSRDICQRGTSLTIQCQVDSQVTMMFWYRQQPGQSLTLIATANQGSEATYESGFVIDKFPISRPNLTFSTLTVSNMSPEDSSIYLCSVEAGTGNGYTFGSGTRLTVV.

The V and J genes are TRBV5-1 and TRBJ2-2; tentatively, D is TRBD1 (6 bases). This CDR3 contains 16 residues. V lost 0 bases to trimming and J lost 6 bases, with 15 bases between them. The germline gives CDR1 SGHRS, CDR2 YFSETQ. Here the CDR3 reads CASSLARRGRAGELFF. The CDR3 DNA reads as TGCGCCAGCAGCTTGGCCCGCAGGGGAAGGGCCGGGGAGCTGTTTTTT.

V and J are TRBV10-3 and TRBJ2-5; D may be TRBD1 (5 bases). Gene TRBJ2-7 matches the end of the DNA better, so the J call may be wrong. Looked up from germline, CDR1 is ENHRY and CDR2 is SYGVKD. The CDR3 sequence is 14 residues long. The CDR3 sequence is CATPAGPFSYEQYF. The DNA of the CDR3 is TGTGCCACACCAGCAGGGCCCTTCTCCTACGAGCAGTACTTC.

The chain joins TRBV6-1 to TRBJ2-7; 7 bases fit TRBD1. The CDR3 consists of 13 residues. CDR1 and CDR2 (germline): MNHNS, SASEGT. J gave up 5 bases and V 7 bases, and 8 bases lay outside the gene matches. The CDR3, as DNA: TGTGCCAGCACCACAACAGGGGCCAACGAGCAGTACTTC. This translates into CASTTTGANEQYF.